This T cell receptor (beta chain) came from a study of blood T cells in healthy people across ages. Study-level results: It was held that diversity estimates obtained from one million T cells represented underestimates. TCR beta diversity per million T cells fell roughly linearly with age.

Each sample provided at least 6 micrograms of extracted total RNA. Primed by a sample-barcoded 5' primer and a J-beta primer mix, a second PCR proceeded for 7 to 11 cycles. TCRdb re-derived calls from the 5' RACE reads in MiXCR, one entry per CDR3 protein. The table shows 1.5 million to 2 million distinct CDR3 sequences, with roughly 49% occurring only once. The CDR3 has 16 residues. Germline V CDR1 and CDR2: MDHEN, SYDVKM. This clonotype was observed a handful of times. Its antigen is currently unknown. The clonotype comes from a woman between 35 and 50 years old in good health. The specimen was blood. The chain carries TRBV28 and TRBJ2-4; 7 bases fit TRBD2. The J call is doubtful: the DNA matches TRBJ2-7 better. In DNA, the CDR3 is TGTGCCAGCAGTTTAAGCCGAGCGGGACCCCTCTACGAGCAGTACTTC. This encodes CASSLSRAGPLYEQYF.